Presented here are 10 T cell receptor beta chains from one specimen sequenced in a study of blood T cell repertoires in COVID-19. The data were produced by immunoSEQ multiplex PCR, yet TCRdb's version contains in-frame clones alone and is incomplete. The sample holds 120,000 or so clones, more than 60% seen once. The sample comprised peripheral blood. The source of these receptors is a man aged 65 to 85 with acute or convalescent COVID-19.

The chain recombines TRBV30 with TRBJ2-7; D might be TRBD1 (6 bases). The V end lost 2 bases, the J end lost 3 bases, and 8 bases lay between the germline ends. The CDR3 runs to 12 residues. The V gene's germline CDR1 is GTSNPN and CDR2 SVGIG (reference sequence). CDR3 DNA: TGTGCCTGGAGTAAGACAGGCTACGAGCAGTACTTC. Translation: CAWSKTGYEQYF.

The chain uses TRBV6-5 and TRBJ2-2; D call uncertain. The CDR3 covers 14 residues. Germline loops: CDR1 MNHEY, CDR2 SVGAGI. Trimming removed 8 bases at V and 0 bases at J, with 10 bases between. CDR3 sequence (DNA): TGTGCCAGCTCGTATACACCGAACACCGGGGAGCTGTTTTTT. Translated: CASSYTPNTGELFF.

V gene TRBV18 combines with J gene TRBJ1-1; perhaps TRBD1 as D (5 bases). Germline lookup yields CDR1 KGHSH and CDR2 LQKENI. The CDR3 length is 14 residues. Trimming left V 3 bases short and J 5 bases short, with 13 bases between. Here the CDR3 DNA reads TGTGCCAGCTCACCTCCCGGGGGTTCAACTGAAGCTTTCTTT. Protein: CASSPPGGSTEAFF.

The CDR3 DNA follows: TGTGCCAGCCGACAGGGGGCGTTTGGAGATACGCAGTATTTT. This gives the protein CASRQGAFGDTQYF. The chain combines TRBV7-8 with TRBJ2-3; TRBD1 aligns across 10 bases. The V and J ends lost 8 bases and 5 bases, in that order; junction bases with no gene match: 7. This CDR3 contains 14 residues. Per the germline V gene, CDR1 is SGHVS and CDR2 is FQNEAQ.

V gene TRBV27 combines with J gene TRBJ2-7, with D unclear. Germline V lookup: CDR1 MNHEY, CDR2 SMNVEV (reference sequence). The CDR3 is made up of 13 amino acids. Trimming cost V 3 bases and J 6 bases, with 12 bases left between them. CDR3 nucleotides: TGTGCCAGCAGTTTCGGCCAGCGAAGCGAGCAGTACTTC. Translating gives CASSFGQRSEQYF.

This clone was detected only once. The CDR3 loop is CASSLMAGEWNEQFF. DNA for the CDR3: TGTGCCAGCAGTTTAATGGCGGGAGAGTGGAATGAGCAGTTCTTC. The rearrangement uses TRBV6-4 and TRBJ2-1, with 7 bases that match TRBD2. The length of the CDR3 is 15 residues. After removal of 5 bases from V and 7 bases from J, the junction contained 11 bases not matched to a gene. Germline values: CDR1 MRHNA, CDR2 SNTAGT.

The rearrangement joins TRBV3-1 (or the pseudogene TRBV3-2) to TRBJ2-3; 9 bases are a match to TRBD2. V trimming: 2 bases; J trimming: 5 bases; junction bases outside the gene matches: 11. Per the germline V gene, CDR1 is LGHDT and CDR2 is YNNKEL (reference sequence). The CDR3 covers 17 residues. For the CDR3, the DNA is TGTGCCAGCAGCCAATTGCGCGGGAGGGCCTCGGGAGATACGCAGTATTTT. Its protein product is CASSQLRGRASGDTQYF.

The chain is built from TRBV5-8 and TRBJ2-5; 15 bases agree with TRBD2. V lost 4 bases to trimming and J lost 0 bases; unmatched junction nucleotides: 7. The CDR3 totals 18 residues. Germline-derived CDR1 and CDR2 are SGHTS and YDEGEE. The CDR3 protein is CASSRGLAGGVYQETQYF. DNA of the CDR3: TGTGCCAGCAGCCGCGGACTAGCGGGAGGGGTGTACCAAGAGACCCAGTACTTC.

This clone was counted once. The CDR3 is CASSLGTGVSGYTF. CDR3 bases: TGTGCCAGCAGCCTTGGGACAGGGGTCTCTGGCTACACCTTC. The V call is TRBV3-1 (or the pseudogene TRBV3-2), the J call TRBJ1-2, with 10 bases that match TRBD1. V was pared by 4 bases and J by 7 bases, with 6 bases of the junction left unmatched. CDR3 length: 14 amino acids. Germline V gene sequence: CDR1 LGHDT, CDR2 YNNKEL (reference sequence).

The chain employs TRBV9 and TRBJ2-1, with D unclear. V was cut by 0 bases and J by 7 bases, with 8 bases left in between. The germline V gene encodes CDR1 SGDLS and CDR2 YYNGEE. The CDR3 runs to 13 residues. This CDR3 reads CASSVGDRNEQFF. The DNA for the CDR3 is TGTGCCAGCAGCGTAGGTGATCGGAATGAGCAGTTCTTC. The complete variable domain, with remaining parts taken from reference TRBV9 and TRBJ2-1, reads DSGVTQTPKHLITATGQRVTLRCSPRSGDLSVYWYQQSLDQGLQFLIQYYNGEERAKGNILERFSAQQFPDLHSELNLSSLELGDSALYFCASSVGDRNEQFFGPGTRLTVL.